This T cell receptor (beta chain) was captured by sequencing in a study of cytotoxic CD8 clonotypes in ibrutinib-treated CLL. Study summary: Responses comprised approximately 25 partial and 2 complete; at median approximately six years, around 14 remained remitted and approximately twelve progressed. Study findings and constraints: Patients showed higher baseline clonality than age-matched healthy donors, and it tracked circulating CD8+ T-cell counts.

For this clone: Antigen: not known.

Germline V CDR1 and CDR2: SGHVS, FQNEAQ. CDR3 length: 17 amino acids. J gave up 3 bases and V 5 bases, and 13 bases lay outside the gene matches. Only in-frame clones appear in the TCRdb table, and some are missing; sequencing was by immunoSEQ multiplex PCR. The sample comprises some 200,000 clones, about four fifths of which are singletons, and over 10% rests with the top ten. This chain connects TRBV7-8 to TRBJ1-2; 9 bases line up with TRBD1. This receptor was identified in a human donor with chronic lymphocytic leukemia. This specimen was PBMCs, taken after 12 months of ibrutinib treatment. CDR3 nucleotides: TGTGCCAGCAGCAACGGACAAAGACAGGGGGAGGACTATGGCTACACCTTC. Its translation: CASSNGQRQGEDYGYTF.